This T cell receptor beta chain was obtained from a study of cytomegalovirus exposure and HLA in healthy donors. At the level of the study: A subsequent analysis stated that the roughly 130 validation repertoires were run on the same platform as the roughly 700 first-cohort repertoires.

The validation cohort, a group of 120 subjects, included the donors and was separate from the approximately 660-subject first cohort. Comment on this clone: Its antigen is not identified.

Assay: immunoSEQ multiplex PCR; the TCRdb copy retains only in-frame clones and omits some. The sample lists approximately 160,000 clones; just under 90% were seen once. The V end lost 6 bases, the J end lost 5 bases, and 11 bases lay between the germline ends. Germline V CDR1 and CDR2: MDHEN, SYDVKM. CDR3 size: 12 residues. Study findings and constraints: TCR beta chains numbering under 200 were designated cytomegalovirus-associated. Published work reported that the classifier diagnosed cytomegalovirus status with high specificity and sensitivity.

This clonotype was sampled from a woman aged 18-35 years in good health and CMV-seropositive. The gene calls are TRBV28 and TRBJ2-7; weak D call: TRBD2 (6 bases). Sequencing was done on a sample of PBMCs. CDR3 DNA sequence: TGTGCCAGCAGACGCCGGGGGAACGAGCAGTACTTC. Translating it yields CASRRRGNEQYF.